This TCR beta chain is drawn from a study of T cells in tuberculosis. The germline V and J ends were trimmed by 3 bases and 1 base, with 6 bases remaining between them. The CDR3 consists of 13 residues. Germline V gene lookup returns CDR1 KGHSH and CDR2 LQKENI. Sequenced by immunoSEQ multiplex PCR; TCRdb stores in-frame clones only, minus some. Here the sample spans about 40,000 clones, approximately 94% being singletons. The genes are TRBV18 and TRBJ1-1; D is unresolved. Sequences were obtained from PBMCs. The TCR comes from a donor between 5 and 29 years old with latent tuberculosis or without tuberculosis infection. Some clones in this sample may be carry-over from other donors' samples. The CDR3 loop reads CASSPVRNTEAFF. The CDR3 coding sequence is TGTGCCAGCTCACCCGTCAGGAACACTGAAGCTTTCTTT.